The clone carrying this T cell receptor (beta chain) was counted a few times. No antigen is known for it. CDR1 and CDR2 from the germline V gene are SGHTS and YDEGEE. This CDR3 comprises 13 residues. V was cut by 10 bases and J by 5 bases, with 18 bases left in between. The data were taken from a study of T cells in Graves' hyperthyroidism and ophthalmopathy. Study-wide context: Pretreatment peripheral blood was obtained at initial diagnosis.

Using RNA transcripts as the source, TCR beta CDR3 regions were amplified. The HTBI primer set drove a first-round RT-PCR of the TCR CDR3. TCRdb itself ran the multiplex PCR reads through MiXCR, one entry per CDR3 protein. The sample holds hundreds of thousands of distinct CDR3 sequences, 14% to 15% seen once. General study results and limits: A 13 V-J signature model discriminated ophthalmopathy versus stable hyperthyroidism.

The sequence was obtained from a man aged 18 to 30 with Graves' ophthalmopathy. V gene TRBV5-8 combines with J gene TRBJ1-2; D ambiguous. The sequencing input was blood. For the CDR3, the DNA is TGTGCCTTTCCAGCGGGAACCACATATGGCTACACCTTC. Residues: CAFPAGTTYGYTF.